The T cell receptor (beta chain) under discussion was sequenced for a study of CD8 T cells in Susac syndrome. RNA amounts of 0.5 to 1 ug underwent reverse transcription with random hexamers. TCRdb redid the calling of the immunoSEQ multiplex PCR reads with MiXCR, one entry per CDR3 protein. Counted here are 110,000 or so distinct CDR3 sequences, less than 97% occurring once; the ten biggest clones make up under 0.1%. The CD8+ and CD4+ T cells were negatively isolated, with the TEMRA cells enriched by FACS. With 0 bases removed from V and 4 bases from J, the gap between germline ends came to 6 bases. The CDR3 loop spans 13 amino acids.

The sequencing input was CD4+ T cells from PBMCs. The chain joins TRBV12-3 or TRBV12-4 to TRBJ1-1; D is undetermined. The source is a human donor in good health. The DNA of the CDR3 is TGTGCCAGCAGTTTAGCTCGGTCCACTGAAGCTTTCTTT. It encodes CASSLARSTEAFF.